These 21 T cell receptor beta chains came from one sample sequenced in a study of identical twins. TCRdb recomputed calls from the 5' RACE reads with MiXCR, one row per CDR3 protein. The data show 500,000 to 650,000 distinct CDR3 sequences, around 7.5% seen once. Separately, the same data were catalogued under a study of yellow fever vaccine responses in identical twins.

Specimen: PBMCs. These receptors were collected from a woman aged 18-29 years in good health.

The chain is built from TRBV15 and TRBJ2-2, with D perhaps TRBD2 (7 bases). The CDR3 length is 14 residues. The V and J ends lost 4 bases and 6 bases respectively, with 12 bases between them. The germline V gene has CDR1 LNHNV and CDR2 YYDKDF (reference sequence). The CDR3 nucleotides read TGTGCCACCAGCACGGGGGGCGCAGCCGGGGAGCTGTTTTTT. The encoded protein is CATSTGGAAGELFF.

This clonotype has more than one count but fewer than ten. This chain uses TRBV12-3 or TRBV12-4 with TRBJ2-7, with TRBD2 matching 15 bases. The CDR3 consists of 14 residues. The trim removed 5 bases at V and 9 bases at J, leaving 5 bases unmatched. CDR3 sequence reads: CASSPGLAGGSQYV. CDR3 sequence (DNA): TGTGCCAGCAGTCCTGGACTAGCGGGGGGGTCGCAGTACGTC.

About this clonotype: At one end, the junction sequence differs from germline, possibly due to a read error. As DNA, the CDR3 is TGTACCAGCAGTTCCCGGACTAGCGGGAGGGCCCGGTTGGGTAATGAGCAGTTCTTC. Translating gives CTSSSRTSGRARLGNEQFF. The chain combines TRBV3-1 with TRBJ2-1; 15 bases agree with TRBD2. The CDR3 length is 19 residues. Germline V lookup: CDR1 LGHDT, CDR2 YNNKEL (reference sequence).

Only a few counts were recorded for this clonotype. This chain connects TRBV27 to TRBJ2-7; no reliable D call. Trimming removed 0 bases from V and 2 bases from J, with 8 bases in between. The CDR3 is made up of 14 amino acids. Germline V CDR1 and CDR2: MNHEY, SMNVEV (reference sequence). The chain's CDR3 is CASSLSTEAYEQYF. In nucleotides, the CDR3 is TGTGCCAGCAGTTTATCCACAGAAGCCTACGAGCAGTACTTC.

The CDR3 loop is CSVVLAGEGEQYF. As DNA, the CDR3 is TGCAGCGTTGTACTAGCGGGAGAGGGTGAGCAGTACTTC. The chain links TRBV29-1 to TRBJ2-7; TRBD2 matches at 11 bases. The CDR3 extends over 13 amino acids. The germline V gene has CDR1 SQVTM and CDR2 ANQGSEA. Losses at the gene ends were 4 bases for V and 7 bases for J; bases not matched to a gene: 6.

This clonotype was seen many times. The chain uses TRBV3-1 and TRBJ2-2; 11 positions match TRBD1. Unmatched junction bases numbered 2, after V lost 4 bases and J lost 7 bases. The CDR3 sequence is 14 residues long. Germline assignment: CDR1 LGHDT and CDR2 YNNKEL (reference sequence). The CDR3 DNA reads as TGTGCCAGCAGCCGGACAGGGGGCAACGGGGAGCTGTTTTTT. Translating it yields CASSRTGGNGELFF.

The V and J genes are TRBV9 and TRBJ2-5, with 7 positions matching TRBD2. There are 14 residues in the CDR3. Germline V gene data show CDR1 as SGDLS and CDR2 as YYNGEE. V dropped 2 bases and J dropped 3; count of bases not matched to a gene: 4. The CDR3 loop is CASSVDREEETQYF. For the CDR3, the DNA is TGTGCCAGCAGCGTCGACCGGGAGGAAGAGACCCAGTACTTC.

This clonotype was seen ten or more times. V usage is TRBV25-1 and J usage is TRBJ2-7; no definite D call. CDR1 is MGHDK, CDR2 SYGVNS, per germline. Trimming shortened V by 2 bases and J by 6 bases, and 11 bases separated the two germline ends. The length of the CDR3 is 13 residues. This chain's CDR3 is CASSESTVGEQYF. In DNA, the CDR3 is TGTGCCAGCAGTGAAAGTACCGTAGGCGAGCAGTACTTC.

The chain is built from TRBV5-5 and TRBJ2-5; the D gene is possibly TRBD1 (6 bases). The germline CDR1 and CDR2 sequences are SGHKS and YYEKEE (reference sequence). CDR3 length: 15 amino acids. V lost 0 bases and J 2 bases, leaving 11 bases between the germline ends. In DNA form, the CDR3 reads TGTGCCAGCAGCTTGGCGGGACACAAGCAAGAGACCCAGTACTTC. Amino acids: CASSLAGHKQETQYF.

Ten or more counts support this clonotype. This chain links TRBV12-3 or TRBV12-4 with TRBJ1-3; no reliable D call. V lost 6 bases, J lost 4 bases, and 13 bases lay in between. The CDR3 sequence is 14 residues long. As DNA, the CDR3 is TGTGCCAGCAGGCCCCGAGGAGGGGGAAACACCATATATTTT. Amino acid sequence: CASRPRGGGNTIYF.

The chain has TRBV4-2 and TRBJ2-3; 7 positions match TRBD2. The CDR3 is 14 residues long. From germline, CDR1 is LGHNA and CDR2 YNFKEQ. V gave up 0 bases and J gave up 5 bases; unmatched junction bases: 2. The CDR3 nucleotides are TGTGCCAGCAGCCAAGACGGCGGGGGAGATACGCAGTATTTT. Residues: CASSQDGGGDTQYF.

The V call is TRBV7-6, the J call TRBJ1-6, with 7 bases identical to TRBD1. CDR3 length: 15 residues. Germline trimming cut 2 bases from V and 5 bases from J; bases unmatched to any gene: 3. Germline V CDR1 and CDR2: SGHVS, FNYEAQ. The CDR3 DNA reads TGTGCCAGCAGCTTACAGGGGGTAAATAATTCACCCCTCCACTTT. Amino acids: CASSLQGVNNSPLHF.

This clonotype was seen many times. In DNA, the CDR3 is TGTGCCAGCAGTTTGTGGCGGGACCCGGCAGATACGCAGTATTTT. It encodes CASSLWRDPADTQYF. The chain couples TRBV12-3 or TRBV12-4 to TRBJ2-3; a weak D match, TRBD2 (6 bases). The CDR3 is 15 residues long. V lost 3 bases and J lost 4, with 14 bases in between.

This clonotype was seen a handful of times. This sequence joins TRBV20-1 and TRBJ2-7; the D gene is possibly TRBD1 (5 bases). Deletions cut 3 bases from V and 4 bases from J, with 10 bases between. The germline CDR1 and CDR2 sequences are DFQATT and SNEGSKA (reference sequence). The CDR3 is made up of 12 amino acids. The CDR3, as DNA: TGCAGTGCTAGCCCCAGGGATTACGAGCAGTACTTC. Translating gives CSASPRDYEQYF.

This clonotype was recorded a few times. V usage is TRBV3-1 and J usage is TRBJ2-3, with D uncertain. The V gene lost 0 bases and the J gene lost 2 bases, with 9 bases spanning the gap. This CDR3 has 15 residues. Germline V gene sequence: CDR1 LGHDT, CDR2 YNNKEL (reference sequence). For the CDR3, the DNA is TGTGCCAGCAGCCAAGATCTAATATCCACAGATACGCAGTATTTT. Residues: CASSQDLISTDTQYF.

The chain combines TRBV4-1 with TRBJ2-7, with 7 bases aligning to TRBD1. Germline V lookup: CDR1 MGHRA, CDR2 YSYEKL. This CDR3 is built from 14 residues. Germline trimming cut 6 bases from V and 0 bases from J; bases unmatched to any gene: 5. The CDR3 protein is CASRSTGVSYEQYF. CDR3 nucleotide sequence: TGCGCCAGCAGATCAACAGGGGTCTCCTACGAGCAGTACTTC.

This clonotype was seen at least ten times. The chain recombines TRBV12-3 or TRBV12-4 with TRBJ2-1, with D possibly being TRBD1 (6 bases). Trimming took off 5 bases at V and 4 bases at J, with 9 bases between the two ends. The CDR3 consists of 13 residues. CDR3 residues: CASSTGKYNEQFF. The CDR3 region has the DNA TGTGCCAGCAGTACAGGGAAATACAATGAGCAGTTCTTC.

This clonotype has more than one count but fewer than ten. This chain joins TRBV18 and TRBJ2-7; D might be TRBD1 or TRBD2, each matching 7 bases. The V and J ends lost 3 bases and 2 bases respectively, with 20 bases between them. The CDR3 is 17 amino acids. Germline V gene sequence: CDR1 KGHSH, CDR2 LQKENI. The CDR3 protein is CASSPLGGPGGTYEQYV. In DNA form, the CDR3 reads TGTGCCAGCTCACCTTTGGGGGGGCCAGGGGGTACCTACGAGCAGTACGTC.

This clonotype occurred a few times. The V and J genes are TRBV15 and TRBJ2-7; the match to TRBD2 covers 8 bases. The CDR3 length is 14 residues. The ends lost 4 bases at V and 4 bases at J; junction bases unmatched: 6. Germline CDR1 LNHNV, CDR2 YYDKDF (reference sequence). CDR3 DNA sequence: TGTGCCACCAGCAAGCCGACTAGCGTTTACGAGCAGTACTTC. Protein: CATSKPTSVYEQYF.

This rearrangement joins TRBV24-1 to TRBJ2-2, with no clear D. Germline V gives CDR1 KGHDR, CDR2 SFDVKD. CDR3 length: 13 residues. The V end lost 5 bases, the J end lost 6 bases, and 9 bases lay between the germline ends. The CDR3 loop reads CATSALGPGELFF. For the CDR3, the DNA is TGTGCCACCAGTGCCTTAGGTCCCGGGGAGCTGTTTTTT.

This clonotype was seen a few times. V gene TRBV20-1 combines with J gene TRBJ2-2, with 8 bases that match TRBD2. Germline V lookup: CDR1 DFQATT, CDR2 SNEGSKA (reference sequence). V shed 2 bases, J shed 4 bases, and the junction held 9 bases outside the gene matches. This CDR3 contains 16 residues. The CDR3 sequence: CSARSLSGGRTGELFF. In DNA form, the CDR3 reads TGCAGTGCTAGAAGCCTATCGGGGGGGCGCACCGGGGAGCTGTTTTTT.